The rows below give T cell receptor beta chains drawn from one sample of a study of blood T cell repertoires in COVID-19. The assay was immunoSEQ multiplex PCR, and TCRdb's table has in-frame clones only and misses some. The table shows some 55,000 clones, with around 87% occurring only once. The sample comprised peripheral blood. These TCRs come from a man between 60 and 75 years old with acute or convalescent COVID-19. CDR3s include the opening cysteine and the closing phenylalanine or tryptophan. A D gene is named only where the DNA matches it firmly. Size tells how often a clone was seen (once, few, many) or the class of an expanded clone, and some rows leave it out.

d_gene	v_gene	j_gene	abundance	CDR3aa	CDR3nt
TRBD1	TRBV10-2	TRBJ1-5	.	CASSAAEGAPQPQHF	TGCGCCAGCAGTGCCGCGGAGGGGGCACCTCAGCCCCAGCATTTT
.	TRBV30	TRBJ1-1	.	CALRSMNTEAFF	TGTGCCTTACGGAGTATGAACACTGAAGCTTTCTTT
TRBD1	TRBV7-2	TRBJ1-4	.	CASSLAGTGEKLFF	TGTGCCAGCAGCTTAGCTGGGACAGGAGAAAAACTGTTTTTT
.	TRBV10-3	TRBJ2-2	once	CAIRGRGTGELFF	TGTGCCATCAGAGGTCGAGGTACCGGGGAGCTGTTTTTT
.	TRBV30	TRBJ1-5	few	CAWSVGGIGNQPQHF	TGTGCCTGGAGTGTAGGAGGGATTGGCAATCAGCCCCAGCATTTT
TRBD1	TRBV7-2	TRBJ1-2	.	CASSLQGAGGYTF	TGTGCCAGCAGCCTTCAGGGGGCAGGTGGCTACACCTTC
TRBD2	TRBV29-1	TRBJ2-1	.	CSGRTSGWNEQFF	TGCAGCGGCCGGACTAGCGGTTGGAATGAGCAGTTCTTC
TRBD1	TRBV11-2	TRBJ1-2	.	CASSTTGVYGYTF	TGTGCCAGCAGCACAACAGGGGTGTATGGCTACACCTTC
TRBD1	TRBV19	TRBJ1-1	once	CASNRQGMNTEAFF	TGTGCCAGTAACCGACAGGGCATGAACACTGAAGCTTTCTTT
TRBD1	TRBV9	TRBJ1-2	.	CASSVLGGGYTF	TGTGCCAGCAGCGTTTTAGGGGGCGGCTACACCTTC
TRBD2	TRBV7-2	TRBJ2-7	.	CASSLARLAGSAYEQYF	TGTGCCAGCAGCTTAGCGAGGCTAGCGGGCTCCGCCTACGAGCAGTACTTC
.	TRBV19	TRBJ2-1	.	CASSIRGNEQFF	TGTGCCAGTAGTATCCGAGGCAATGAGCAGTTCTTC
.	TRBV27	TRBJ1-1	.	CASGRLGGRANTEAFF	TGTGCCAGCGGACGTTTGGGCGGCAGGGCGAACACTGAAGCTTTCTTT
TRBD1	TRBV14	TRBJ1-5	.	CASSQGTGGNQPQHF	TGTGCCAGCAGCCAAGGGACAGGGGGCAATCAGCCCCAGCATTTT
.	TRBV7-4	TRBJ1-3	.	CASSAEGDSGLPSGNTIYF	TGTGCCAGCAGCGCAGAAGGAGATAGCGGACTGCCCTCTGGAAACACCATATATTTT
.	TRBV23-1	TRBJ2-3	.	CASSLLIADTQYF	TGCGCCAGCAGTCTACTTATAGCAGATACGCAGTATTTT
.	TRBV18	TRBJ1-1	.	CASSLPRGQTTEAFF	TGTGCCAGCTCACTTCCAAGAGGACAGACCACTGAAGCTTTCTTT
TRBD1	TRBV27	TRBJ1-2	.	CASTNSPGGGYTF	TGTGCCAGCACCAACTCTCCAGGGGGAGGCTACACCTTC
.	TRBV9	TRBJ1-1	.	CASSRRAGTSNTEAFF	TGTGCCAGCAGCCGTAGGGCCGGGACATCGAACACTGAAGCTTTCTTT
.	TRBV7-2	TRBJ1-2	.	CASSFSGEASYGYTF	TGTGCCAGCAGCTTCAGCGGAGAAGCAAGCTATGGCTACACCTTC
.	TRBV11-2	TRBJ1-1	.	CASSLGAGRTEAFF	TGTGCCAGCAGCTTAGGGGCAGGGCGGACTGAAGCTTTCTTT
TRBD1	TRBV7-9	TRBJ1-5	.	CASSSSNTGVGQPQHF	TGTGCCAGCAGCTCCTCCAATACAGGGGTTGGTCAGCCCCAGCATTTT
TRBD2	TRBV30	TRBJ2-3	once	CAWSSSGRQATQYF	TGTGCCTGGAGTTCGAGCGGGAGGCAAGCTACGCAGTATTTT
.	TRBV27	TRBJ2-1	.	CASSSPAGFYNEQFF	TGTGCCAGCAGTTCCCCGGCGGGCTTCTACAATGAGCAGTTCTTC
.	TRBV7-2	TRBJ2-3	once	CASSLAQDTDTQYF	TGTGCCAGCAGCTTAGCCCAGGACACAGATACGCAGTATTTT
.	TRBV10-3	TRBJ1-1	.	CAISVTLGGGREGAFF	TGTGCCATCAGTGTAACCCTCGGGGGGGGAAGAGAAGGAGCTTTCTTT
TRBD1	TRBV6-5	TRBJ1-2	.	CASERGTGGYYGYTF	TGTGCCAGTGAAAGGGGGACAGGGGGATACTATGGCTACACCTTC
.	TRBV7-6	TRBJ2-7	.	CASSRDTGTYEQYF	TGTGCCAGCAGCCGAGATACAGGGACCTACGAGCAGTACTTC
TRBD2	TRBV4-1	TRBJ2-7	.	CASSQTLAEPYEQYF	TGCGCCAGCAGCCAGACACTAGCGGAACCCTACGAGCAGTACTTC
TRBD1	TRBV15	TRBJ1-1	.	CATSRSAQGSTEAFF	TGTGCCACCAGCAGATCCGCACAGGGGAGCACTGAAGCTTTCTTT
TRBD2	TRBV18	TRBJ2-2	.	CASSPMTSGVVGSGELFF	TGTGCCAGCTCTCCAATGACTAGCGGGGTCGTAGGATCCGGGGAGCTGTTTTTT
.	TRBV3-1/TRBV3-2	TRBJ2-5	.	CASSPGEQETQYF	TGTGCCAGCAGCCCGGGGGAGCAAGAGACCCAGTACTTC
TRBD1	TRBV6-5	TRBJ1-6	.	CATLGVTGNSPLHF	TGTGCCACCTTGGGGGTGACAGGGAATTCACCCCTCCACTTT
.	TRBV24-1	TRBJ2-1	.	CATSDSIAVSYNEQFF	TGTGCCACCAGTGATTCCATAGCGGTCTCCTACAATGAGCAGTTCTTC
TRBD1	TRBV10-2	TRBJ2-7	.	CASRVGTGTIYEQYF	TGCGCCAGCAGAGTTGGGACAGGTACCATCTACGAGCAGTACTTC
.	TRBV25-1	TRBJ1-6	.	CASSTLNSPLHF	TGTGCCAGCAGCACTCTAAATTCACCCCTCCACTTT
.	TRBV4-1	TRBJ1-6	few	CASSQAAAGLNSPLHF	TGCGCCAGCAGCCAAGCTGCGGCAGGGTTGAATTCACCCCTCCACTTT
.	TRBV19	TRBJ1-5	.	CASSIDQPSEGGGNQPQHF	TGTGCCAGTAGTATAGATCAGCCCTCCGAAGGGGGTGGCAATCAGCCCCAGCATTTT
TRBD2	TRBV6-5	TRBJ2-3	.	CASSSSGGDTDTQYF	TGTGCCAGCAGTTCTAGCGGGGGGGACACAGATACGCAGTATTTT
.	TRBV30	TRBJ2-2	.	CAWSRPGELFF	TGTGCCTGGAGTCGTCCGGGGGAGCTGTTTTTT
.	TRBV7-3	TRBJ1-2	.	CASSPEGSGGYTF	TGTGCCAGCAGCCCCGAGGGGAGCGGGGGCTACACCTTC
TRBD1	TRBV27	TRBJ2-7	.	CASSLDRDRGSYEQYF	TGTGCCAGCAGCTTAGACCGGGACAGGGGCTCCTACGAGCAGTACTTC
TRBD1	TRBV7-9	TRBJ1-4	.	CASQTGQTAAEKLFF	TGTGCCTCCCAGACAGGGCAAACGGCCGCCGAAAAACTGTTTTTT
.	TRBV27	TRBJ1-1	.	CASSYGGQGTEAFF	TGTGCCAGCAGTTACGGAGGGCAGGGCACTGAAGCTTTCTTT
.	TRBV5-1	TRBJ2-3	.	CASSLTSNTDTQYF	TGCGCCAGCAGCTTGACTAGCAACACAGATACGCAGTATTTT
.	TRBV6-5	TRBJ1-3	.	CASRRGGEENTIYF	TGTGCCAGCAGGAGGGGGGGGGAGGAAAACACCATATATTTT
TRBD1	TRBV6-5	TRBJ2-4	few	CASSYAGQGVNIQYF	TGTGCCAGCAGTTACGCGGGACAGGGAGTTAACATTCAGTACTTC
.	TRBV4-3	TRBJ2-7	.	CASSQDRAYEQYF	TGCGCCAGCAGCCAAGACAGGGCCTACGAGCAGTACTTC